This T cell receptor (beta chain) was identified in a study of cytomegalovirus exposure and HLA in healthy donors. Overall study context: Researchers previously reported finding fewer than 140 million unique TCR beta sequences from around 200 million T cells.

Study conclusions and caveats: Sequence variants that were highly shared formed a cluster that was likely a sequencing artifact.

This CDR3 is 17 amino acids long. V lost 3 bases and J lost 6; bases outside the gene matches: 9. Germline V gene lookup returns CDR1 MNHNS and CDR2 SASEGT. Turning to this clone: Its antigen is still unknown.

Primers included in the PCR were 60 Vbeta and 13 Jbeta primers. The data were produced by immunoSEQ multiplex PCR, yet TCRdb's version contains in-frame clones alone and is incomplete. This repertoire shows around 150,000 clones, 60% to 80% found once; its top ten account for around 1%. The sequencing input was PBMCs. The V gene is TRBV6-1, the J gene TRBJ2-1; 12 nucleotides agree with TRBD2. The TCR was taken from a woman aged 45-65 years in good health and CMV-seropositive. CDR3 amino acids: CASSDVVLAGGTNEQFF. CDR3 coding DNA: TGTGCCAGCAGTGATGTGGTCCTAGCGGGAGGGACCAATGAGCAGTTCTTC.